These 20 T cell receptor beta chains were sequenced from one sample in a study of blood T cell repertoires in COVID-19. Method: immunoSEQ multiplex PCR; TCRdb's copy keeps in-frame clones and lacks some. Seen here are approximately 240,000 clones, about nine tenths observed once, and the top ten hold just under 6.5%. The sample taken for sequencing was PBMCs or T cells enriched from blood (not recorded which). These receptors were collected from a woman in her 30s with acute COVID-19.

The V and J genes are TRBV20-1 and TRBJ1-2; possible D gene TRBD1, 5 bases. The CDR3 runs 14 residues. From germline, CDR1 is DFQATT and CDR2 SNEGSKA (reference sequence). Between the trimmed V and J ends, which lost 3 bases and 1 base, there was a span of 12 bases. The CDR3 protein is CSASSQGNNYGYTF. DNA of the CDR3: TGCAGTGCTAGTAGCCAGGGCAATAACTATGGCTACACCTTC.

This chain uses TRBV7-9 with TRBJ2-3; TRBD1 aligns across 9 bases. J gave up 7 bases and V 5 bases, and 7 bases lay outside the gene matches. The CDR3 totals 14 residues. CDR1 SEHNR and CDR2 FQNEAQ come from the germline V gene (reference sequence). The CDR3 sequence: CASSGGTGRYTQYF. CDR3 in DNA: TGTGCCAGCAGCGGCGGGACAGGGAGGTATACGCAGTATTTT.

This clone was detected a few times. The J gene is TRBJ1-4, the V gene TRBV5-1; D is uncertain. CDR3 length: 15 residues. The V end was cut by 4 bases, the J end by 8 bases, with 18 bases between. The V gene's germline CDR1 is SGHRS and CDR2 YFSETQ. CDR3 residues: CASSATDPGGEKLFF. For the CDR3, the DNA is TGCGCCAGCAGCGCGACGGATCCTGGCGGGGAAAAACTGTTTTTT.

This chain joins TRBV10-3 and TRBJ1-2, with 7 positions matching TRBD1. V lost 3 bases and J lost 4; bases outside the gene matches: 11. Germline V gene sequence: CDR1 ENHRY, CDR2 SYGVKD. There are 16 residues in the CDR3. The CDR3 DNA reads as TGTGCCATCAGTGATACCGATGGGACAGATCTCTATGGCTACACCTTC. It yields the protein CAISDTDGTDLYGYTF.

The chain recombines TRBV5-4 with TRBJ1-6; no reliable D call. Trimming stripped 4 bases from V and 0 bases from J, with 8 bases between. The germline V gene encodes CDR1 SGHNT and CDR2 YYREEE (reference sequence). There are 15 residues in the CDR3. The CDR3, as DNA: TGTGCCAGCAGCCAAGAGAACTCCTATAATTCACCCCTCCACTTT. Its protein product is CASSQENSYNSPLHF. Full variable domain (missing parts from reference TRBV5-4 and TRBJ1-6): ETGVTQSPTHLIKTRGQQVTLRCSSQSGHNTVSWYQQALGQGPQFIFQYYREEENGRGNFPPRFSGLQFPNYSSELNVNALELDDSALYLCASSQENSYNSPLHFGNGTRLTVT.

The chain combines TRBV5-4 with TRBJ1-5, with 8 bases matching TRBD1. CDR1 is SGHNT, CDR2 YYREEE, per germline (reference sequence). With V trimmed by 8 bases and J by 1 base, 14 bases remained unmatched. This CDR3 region has 17 residues. The CDR3 DNA reads as TGTGCCAGGCCACGGACAGGGAAATCCACGAGCAATCAGCCCCAGCATTTT. Translated, it gives CARPRTGKSTSNQPQHF.

CDR3 nucleotide sequence: TGTGCCAGCAGTTTAGTACTAGCGGGAGGTTGGGAGCAGTACTTC. Translation: CASSLVLAGGWEQYF. The chain joins TRBV28 to TRBJ2-7, with TRBD2 matching over 12 bases. The CDR3 length is 15 residues. With 2 bases clipped from V and 7 bases from J, the junction kept 6 bases outside the gene matches. Germline V lookup: CDR1 MDHEN, CDR2 SYDVKM.

The chain employs TRBV23-1 and TRBJ1-6, with 7 positions matching TRBD1. TRBV23-1 is noted as an ORF with a role that remains uncertain. This CDR3 contains 16 residues. V trimming: 6 bases; J trimming: 3 bases; junction bases outside the gene matches: 8. CDR3: CASSHKYRGYNSPLHF. CDR3 DNA sequence: TGCGCCAGCAGCCATAAATACAGGGGCTATAATTCACCCCTCCACTTT.

This chain connects TRBV30 to TRBJ1-1, with D uncertain. Germline CDR1 reads GTSNPN; CDR2 reads SVGIG (reference sequence). This CDR3 spans 14 amino acids. V was cut by 0 bases and J by 1 base, with 9 bases left in between. This chain's CDR3 is CAWSVRVSNTEAFF. The CDR3 DNA sequence: TGTGCCTGGAGTGTACGCGTCTCGAACACTGAAGCTTTCTTT.

This chain joins TRBV18 and TRBJ1-2, with 7 bases that match TRBD1. The CDR3 has 15 residues. J was trimmed by 8 bases and V by 1 base; bases with no gene match: 10. Germline lookup yields CDR1 KGHSH and CDR2 LQKENI. CDR3 protein: CASSPLKGANWGYTF. CDR3 nucleotides: TGTGCCAGCTCACCACTCAAGGGGGCGAACTGGGGCTACACCTTC.

CDR3 coding DNA: TGCGCCAGCAGCCAAGATCTTTGGGGAGGGCCGAGGGACAATGAGCAGTTCTTC. As protein: CASSQDLWGGPRDNEQFF. The V and J genes are TRBV4-1 and TRBJ2-1, with TRBD2 matching over 7 bases. The J segment lost 5 bases and the V segment lost 0 bases, leaving 13 bases of the junction unmatched. CDR3 length: 18 residues. The germline gives CDR1 MGHRA, CDR2 YSYEKL.

CDR3 region: CASSPTSSTDTQYF. The CDR3, as DNA: TGTGCCAGCAGCCCTACTAGCTCCACAGATACGCAGTATTTT. The genes are TRBV7-2 and TRBJ2-3; the D gene is possibly TRBD2 (6 bases). This CDR3 is 14 amino acids long. V was clipped by 5 bases and J by 2 bases, with 11 bases between them. Germline V CDR1 and CDR2: SGHTA, FQGNSA.

This chain connects TRBV5-1 to TRBJ1-5; 8 nucleotides line up with TRBD1. CDR3 length: 15 amino acids. J was trimmed by 3 bases and V by 4 bases; bases with no gene match: 6. The germline gives CDR1 SGHRS, CDR2 YFSETQ. The CDR3 DNA is TGCGCCAGCAGCGAAACGACAGGGGTCAATCAGCCCCAGCATTTT. Translation gives CASSETTGVNQPQHF.

V gene TRBV18 combines with J gene TRBJ2-1; D unclear. The CDR3 has 17 amino acids. Germline V gene sequence: CDR1 KGHSH, CDR2 LQKENI. V gave up 1 base and J gave up 9 bases, with 22 bases separating them. The CDR3 DNA reads as TGTGCCAGCTCACCACTCTCGACATCCCAAACTCCGGTTGAGCAGTTCTTC. Its protein is CASSPLSTSQTPVEQFF.

J is TRBJ1-2 and V is TRBV19, with a possible D match to TRBD1 (5 bases). This CDR3 is 15 amino acids long. Trimming took 0 bases from V and 4 from J, leaving 12 bases between them. Looked up from germline, CDR1 is LNHDA and CDR2 is SQIVND (reference sequence). Here the CDR3 reads CASSIDHRGSYGYTF. The CDR3 DNA reads as TGTGCCAGTAGTATAGATCATCGGGGGAGCTATGGCTACACCTTC. The variable domain in full, with the rest retrieved from reference TRBV19 and TRBJ1-2, is DGGITQSPKYLFRKEGQNVTLSCEQNLNHDAMYWYRQDPGQGLRLIYYSQIVNDFQKGDIAEGYSVSREKKESFPLTVTSAQKNPTAFYLCASSIDHRGSYGYTFGSGTRLTVV.

The J gene is TRBJ2-7, the V gene TRBV28; 7 bases are a match to TRBD1. Germline lookup yields CDR1 MDHEN and CDR2 SYDVKM. CDR3 length: 14 amino acids. After removal of 5 bases from V and 3 bases from J, the junction contained 7 bases not matched to a gene. Here the CDR3 DNA reads TGTGCCAGCAGTCCCGGGACAGCCGACTACGAGCAGTACTTC. Protein sequence: CASSPGTADYEQYF.

CDR3 sequence (DNA): TGTGCCAGCAGCCAAGAATTACGGCAGCCCCAGCATTTT. Translation: CASSQELRQPQHF. The chain has TRBV3-1 (or the pseudogene TRBV3-2) and TRBJ1-5; no firm D call. The germline V and J ends were trimmed by 0 bases and 7 bases, with 7 bases remaining between them. Germline V gene lookup returns CDR1 LGHDT and CDR2 YNNKEL (reference sequence). The CDR3 has 13 amino acids.

This chain connects TRBV16 to TRBJ2-5, with D tentatively TRBD1 (6 bases). Germline CDR1 KGHSY, CDR2 FQNENV. This CDR3 spans 14 amino acids. V lost 0 bases and J lost 5, with 10 bases in between. In nucleotides, the CDR3 is TGTGCCAGCAGCCAATCTCCAGGGGCCGAGACCCAGTACTTC. Protein: CASSQSPGAETQYF.

This clone has only a few counts. This chain uses TRBV28 with TRBJ2-1; 8 nucleotides align to TRBD2. The CDR3 sequence is 17 residues long. Germline trimming cut 6 bases from V and 0 bases from J; bases unmatched to any gene: 10. CDR1 and CDR2 from the germline V gene are MDHEN and SYDVKM. This CDR3 is CASSSLAGGRSYNEQFF. The DNA for the CDR3 is TGTGCCAGCAGCAGTCTTGCGGGAGGACGCTCCTACAATGAGCAGTTCTTC.

This chain uses TRBV27 with TRBJ2-5; TRBD1 agrees at 10 bases. This CDR3 has 15 amino acids. The germline CDR1 and CDR2 sequences are MNHEY and SMNVEV (reference sequence). The J segment lost 7 bases and the V segment lost 6 bases, leaving 11 bases of the junction unmatched. CDR3 in DNA: TGTGCCAGCAGGACAGGGGGCGCCTTAATGGGGACCCAGTACTTC. Translated: CASRTGGALMGTQYF.